This is a list of T cell receptor beta chains from one sample in a study of blood T cell repertoires in COVID-19. Sequenced by immunoSEQ multiplex PCR; TCRdb stores in-frame clones only, minus some. The sample has about 130,000 clones; 90% are singletons. Material: peripheral blood. Receptor source: a man in his sixties with COVID-19, enrolled during active disease. Each CDR3 is given with its conserved first and last residue. Fields, in order: J gene, clone size, V gene, D gene, CDR3 length, CDR3 protein, CDR3 DNA. D genes are given only for firm matches. Clone size is given for some rows only: seen once, a few or many times, or a class if the clone is expanded.

J: TRBJ2-5
size: -
V: TRBV6-5
D: TRBD2
length: 16
CDR3: CASSSFSGSSRETQYF
DNA: TGTGCCAGCAGTTCCTTTAGCGGGAGTTCGCGGGAGACCCAGTACTTC

J: TRBJ1-5
size: -
V: TRBV5-1
D: TRBD1
length: 16
CDR3: CASSLDPEGAGQPQHF
DNA: TGCGCCAGCAGCTTGGACCCTGAGGGGGCAGGTCAGCCCCAGCATTTT

J: TRBJ1-3
size: -
V: TRBV30
D: -
length: 16
CDR3: CAWSSPIRLAGNTIYF
DNA: TGTGCCTGGAGTAGCCCTATCAGGCTAGCAGGAAACACCATATATTTT

J: TRBJ2-7
size: -
V: TRBV6-6
D: -
length: 13
CDR3: CASSTLGGGEQYF
DNA: TGTGCCAGCAGCACCTTAGGGGGTGGCGAGCAGTACTTC

J: TRBJ2-1
size: once
V: TRBV11-3
D: -
length: 13
CDR3: CASSLHSRNEQFF
DNA: TGTGCCAGCAGCTTACATTCGCGGAATGAGCAGTTCTTC

J: TRBJ1-2
size: -
V: TRBV30
D: TRBD1
length: 15
CDR3: CAWSVFDRVPYGYTF
DNA: TGTGCCTGGAGTGTATTTGACAGGGTACCCTATGGCTACACCTTC

J: TRBJ2-3
size: -
V: TRBV5-1
D: -
length: 12
CDR3: CASSPHTDTQYF
DNA: TGCGCCAGCAGCCCCCACACAGATACGCAGTATTTT

J: TRBJ2-3
size: -
V: TRBV29-1
D: TRBD1
length: 16
CDR3: CSVETPGQGAVDTQYF
DNA: TGCAGCGTTGAAACCCCGGGACAGGGGGCCGTGGATACGCAGTATTTT

J: TRBJ2-7
size: -
V: TRBV6-5
D: TRBD2
length: 14
CDR3: CASSPGTSGNEQYF
DNA: TGTGCCAGCAGTCCCGGGACTAGCGGGAACGAGCAGTACTTC

J: TRBJ2-7
size: -
V: TRBV9
D: -
length: 14
CDR3: CASSVATGNYEQYF
DNA: TGTGCCAGCAGCGTAGCTACAGGGAACTACGAGCAGTACTTC

J: TRBJ1-2
size: -
V: TRBV28
D: -
length: 13
CDR3: CASRRGGLYGYTF
DNA: TGTGCCAGCAGGAGGGGGGGTCTCTATGGCTACACCTTC

J: TRBJ2-7
size: once
V: TRBV12-3/TRBV12-4
D: -
length: 12
CDR3: CASRAPSHEQYF
DNA: TGTGCCAGCAGAGCGCCTTCCCACGAGCAGTACTTC

J: TRBJ1-6
size: -
V: TRBV5-1
D: -
length: 14
CDR3: CASSLEQVDSPLHF
DNA: TGCGCCAGCAGCTTGGAACAGGTGGATTCACCCCTCCACTTT

J: TRBJ2-7
size: -
V: TRBV19
D: TRBD1
length: 16
CDR3: CASSINPGTAAYEQYF
DNA: TGTGCCAGTAGTATAAACCCCGGGACAGCAGCCTACGAGCAGTACTTC

J: TRBJ2-1
size: -
V: TRBV28
D: -
length: 12
CDR3: CASCRVPNEQFF
DNA: TGTGCCAGCTGCAGGGTCCCCAATGAGCAGTTCTTC

J: TRBJ2-2
size: -
V: TRBV7-8
D: -
length: 16
CDR3: CASSLMAGSNTGELFF
DNA: TGTGCCAGCAGCTTAATGGCGGGTTCGAACACCGGGGAGCTGTTTTTT

J: TRBJ2-5
size: once
V: TRBV10-3
D: TRBD2
length: 16
CDR3: CASQGWTSGSQETQYF
DNA: TGTGCCTCACAAGGTTGGACTAGCGGGAGTCAAGAGACCCAGTACTTC

J: TRBJ2-5
size: -
V: TRBV5-1
D: -
length: 13
CDR3: CASSWTVEETQYF
DNA: TGCGCCAGCAGCTGGACAGTGGAGGAGACCCAGTACTTC

J: TRBJ1-1
size: few
V: TRBV2
D: -
length: 12
CDR3: CASSWALPEAFF
DNA: TGTGCCAGCAGTTGGGCGCTTCCTGAAGCTTTCTTT

J: TRBJ1-1
size: -
V: TRBV5-6
D: -
length: 17
CDR3: CASSYYRAYRPHTEAFF
DNA: TGTGCCAGCAGCTATTACAGGGCGTATCGCCCGCACACTGAAGCTTTCTTT

J: TRBJ2-2
size: few
V: TRBV9
D: -
length: 16
CDR3: CASSVALYGGNGELFF
DNA: TGTGCCAGCAGCGTAGCTTTATACGGGGGTAACGGGGAGCTGTTTTTT

J: TRBJ2-1
size: -
V: TRBV11-2
D: -
length: 13
CDR3: CASRTTLYNEQFF
DNA: TGTGCCAGCAGGACTACACTCTACAATGAGCAGTTCTTC

J: TRBJ1-2
size: -
V: TRBV10-2
D: -
length: 14
CDR3: CASSESAVNYGYTF
DNA: TGCGCCAGCAGTGAGTCGGCAGTAAACTATGGCTACACCTTC

J: TRBJ2-1
size: -
V: TRBV10-3
D: -
length: 16
CDR3: CAISEGEQGSNNEQFF
DNA: TGTGCCATCAGTGAAGGTGAACAGGGTAGCAACAATGAGCAGTTCTTC

J: TRBJ1-2
size: -
V: TRBV5-1
D: TRBD1
length: 15
CDR3: CASSHRDRGDYGYTF
DNA: TGCGCCAGCAGCCACCGGGACAGGGGTGACTATGGCTACACCTTC

J: TRBJ1-1
size: -
V: TRBV5-1
D: TRBD1
length: 15
CDR3: CASSLTGGENTEAFF
DNA: TGCGCCAGCAGCTTGACAGGGGGGGAGAACACTGAAGCTTTCTTT

J: TRBJ2-2
size: -
V: TRBV19
D: -
length: 15
CDR3: CASSPTGAGTGELFF
DNA: TGTGCCAGTAGTCCCACCGGAGCGGGCACCGGGGAGCTGTTTTTT

J: TRBJ1-4
size: -
V: TRBV3-1/TRBV3-2
D: -
length: 20
CDR3: CASSQAGPGAEWATNEKLFF
DNA: TGTGCCAGCAGCCAAGCTGGACCAGGGGCTGAGTGGGCAACTAATGAAAAACTGTTTTTT